Listed below are T cell receptor beta chains from one sample, sequenced in a study of immune evolution from preneoplasia to lung adenocarcinoma. This table comes from immunoSEQ multiplex PCR, and its TCRdb copy is limited to in-frame clones, with some not included. The data show thousands of clones, 82% seen once. The sequencing sample was made of FFPE minimally invasive lung adenocarcinoma tissue. These TCRs come from a person aged 70 to 79 with lung adenocarcinoma. Both conserved end residues are part of each CDR3. The D gene is left open where the match is weak. Size tells how often a clone was seen (once, few, many) or the class of an expanded clone, and some rows leave it out.

j_call | cdr3_length | d_call | clone_size | v_call | cdr3_aa | cdr3_nt
TRBJ2-7 | 15 | NA | NA | TRBV18 | CASSPSGGSGGEQYF | TGTGCCAGCTCACCATCGGGGGGCTCAGGTGGCGAGCAGTACTTC
TRBJ2-2 | 13 | NA | NA | TRBV30 | CAWSVESGRELFF | TGTGCCTGGAGTGTAGAGAGCGGCCGGGAGCTGTTTTTT
TRBJ1-5 | 17 | TRBD1 | NA | TRBV5-6 | CASSPSSDRGPNQPQHF | TGTGCCAGCAGCCCTAGCTCGGACAGGGGGCCCAATCAGCCCCAGCATTTT
TRBJ2-3 | 13 | NA | once | TRBV11-2 | CASSPIGTDTQYF | TGTGCCAGCAGCCCCATAGGCACAGATACGCAGTATTTT
TRBJ2-2 | 15 | NA | NA | TRBV18 | CASSPQGQNTGELFF | TGTGCCAGCTCACCACAGGGGCAGAACACCGGGGAGCTGTTTTTT
TRBJ2-1 | 15 | TRBD1 | NA | TRBV5-1 | CASSPADRDHNEQFF | TGCGCCAGCAGCCCTGCGGACAGGGACCACAATGAGCAGTTCTTC
TRBJ2-3 | 12 | NA | few | TRBV30 | CAWGTFGDTQYF | TGTGCCTGGGGGACGTTTGGAGATACGCAGTATTTT
TRBJ1-5 | 14 | NA | NA | TRBV15 | CATSSAVWGQPQHF | TGTGCCACCAGCAGTGCGGTGTGGGGGCAGCCCCAGCATTTT
TRBJ2-1 | 12 | NA | NA | TRBV21-1 | CARRTLTGEQFF | TGTGCCAGGAGGACTCTCACGGGGGAGCAGTTCTTC
TRBJ2-7 | 14 | NA | NA | TRBV4-2 | CASSQLKGSYEQYF | TGTGCCAGCAGCCAGCTCAAGGGGAGCTACGAGCAGTACTTC
TRBJ2-7 | 12 | NA | NA | TRBV29-1 | CSVKDGTYEQYF | TGCAGCGTCAAGGACGGGACCTACGAGCAGTACTTC
TRBJ2-1 | 12 | NA | NA | TRBV11-3 | CASSLGVNEQFF | TGTGCCAGCAGCTTAGGCGTTAATGAGCAGTTCTTC
TRBJ2-3 | 14 | NA | NA | TRBV29-1 | CSVLRQALTDTQYF | TGCAGCGTTCTAAGACAGGCGCTCACAGATACGCAGTATTTT
TRBJ1-6 | 15 | NA | NA | TRBV15 | CATSRERGRDSPLHF | TGTGCCACCAGCAGAGAGAGGGGGAGGGATTCACCCCTCCACTTT
TRBJ1-1 | 15 | NA | NA | TRBV5-1 | CASSSHRGGNTEAFF | TGCGCCAGCAGCTCCCACCGGGGTGGGAACACTGAAGCTTTCTTT
TRBJ2-3 | 13 | NA | NA | TRBV2 | CASSGKATDTQYF | TGTGCCAGCAGTGGAAAGGCCACAGATACGCAGTATTTT
TRBJ1-2 | 13 | TRBD1 | NA | TRBV5-4 | CASSLGDREGYTF | TGTGCCAGCAGCTTGGGTGACAGGGAAGGTTACACCTTC
TRBJ1-1 | 13 | NA | once | TRBV29-1 | CSVEDGMNTEAFF | TGCAGCGTTGAAGACGGGATGAACACTGAAGCTTTCTTT
TRBJ2-1 | 14 | TRBD2 | NA | TRBV29-1 | CSVVGTTGTGPQFF | TGCAGCGTTGTAGGGACTACCGGTACGGGACCCCAGTTCTTC
TRBJ2-3 | 11 | NA | NA | TRBV20-1 | CSVLSTDTQYF | TGCAGTGTTCTTAGCACAGATACGCAGTATTTT
TRBJ2-6 | 17 | TRBD2 | NA | TRBV4-1 | CASIPAGGHSGANVLTF | TGCGCCAGCATCCCTGCGGGGGGGCACTCTGGGGCCAACGTCCTGACTTTC
TRBJ1-6 | 13 | NA | NA | TRBV28 | CASNRDIESPLHF | TGTGCCAGCAACCGGGACATCGAATCACCCCTCCACTTT